The 26 T cell receptor beta chains given below trace back to one sample, sequenced in a study of T cell responses to AZD1222 COVID-19 vaccine. Assay: immunoSEQ multiplex PCR; the TCRdb copy retains only in-frame clones and omits some. The sample has tens of thousands of clones; 80% are singletons. The sample was peripheral blood, taken 28 days after the second AZD1222 dose. All receptors derive from an adult who received the AZD1222 COVID-19 vaccine.

Of note for this clone: A junction boundary mismatches the germline segment, possibly from a read error. This chain connects TRBV2 to TRBJ1-4; D not certain. This CDR3 region has 11 residues. CDR1 is SNHLY, CDR2 FYNNEI, per germline. The CDR3 is CASSVQGPSVF. The DNA for the CDR3 is TGTGCCAGCAGTGTCCAAGGTCCGAGTGTTTTT.

This clone was seen a handful of times. V gene TRBV5-5 combines with J gene TRBJ1-1, with 8 bases fitting TRBD1. Losses at the gene ends were 5 bases for V and 4 bases for J; bases not matched to a gene: 7. The CDR3 loop spans 14 amino acids. Germline V gene lookup returns CDR1 SGHKS and CDR2 YYEKEE (reference sequence). In nucleotides, the CDR3 is TGTGCCAGCAGATATAACAGGGGGTCCACTGAAGCTTTCTTT. Its translation is CASRYNRGSTEAFF. The whole variable domain, filled in from reference TRBV5-5 and TRBJ1-1, reads DAGVTQSPTHLIKTRGQQVTLRCSPISGHKSVSWYQQVLGQGPQFIFQYYEKEERGRGNFPDRFSARQFPNYSSELNVNALLLGDSALYLCASRYNRGSTEAFFGQGTRLTVV.

The chain combines TRBV9 with TRBJ1-2, with D unclear. This CDR3 contains 16 residues. Germline CDR1 reads SGDLS; CDR2 reads YYNGEE. Trimming removed 3 bases at V and 8 bases at J, with 23 bases between. DNA of the CDR3: TGTGCCAGCAGCGCCGGGGTCGGCGTGGAGCTATTAGGCTACACCTTC. Amino acid sequence: CASSAGVGVELLGYTF.

V and J are TRBV5-1 and TRBJ2-1; 9 nucleotides align to TRBD1. Germline CDR1 SGHRS, CDR2 YFSETQ. V shed 3 bases and J 2 bases; nucleotides not matched to a gene: 3. This CDR3 region has 15 residues. The CDR3 loop is CASSSQGATYNEQFF. The CDR3 nucleotides are TGCGCCAGCAGCTCACAGGGGGCAACCTACAATGAGCAGTTCTTC.

J is TRBJ2-1 and V is TRBV29-1; no clear D gene. The germline V gene encodes CDR1 SQVTM and CDR2 ANQGSEA. Trimming shortened V by 0 bases and J by 4 bases, and 16 bases separated the two germline ends. The length of the CDR3 is 16 residues. The CDR3 spells CSVEDPPPTQYNEQFF. As DNA, the CDR3 is TGCAGCGTTGAAGATCCCCCCCCCACACAGTACAATGAGCAGTTCTTC.

The chain has TRBV9 and TRBJ2-1, with 10 bases aligning to TRBD2. Germline V CDR1 and CDR2: SGDLS, YYNGEE. Unmatched junction bases numbered 6, after V lost 5 bases and J lost 4 bases. This CDR3 region has 15 residues. The CDR3 bases are TGTGCCAGCAGTGAAATAGCGGGGGGTTACAATGAGCAGTTCTTC. The encoded protein is CASSEIAGGYNEQFF.

The chain is built from TRBV27 and TRBJ1-2, with TRBD1 identical over 9 bases. CDR3 size: 16 residues. Germline loops: CDR1 MNHEY, CDR2 SMNVEV (reference sequence). The trim removed 5 bases at V and 6 bases at J, leaving 13 bases unmatched. The CDR3 reads CASSPSLRDRANGYTF. CDR3 sequence (DNA): TGTGCCAGCAGTCCCAGCCTCAGGGACAGGGCTAATGGCTACACCTTC.

The chain recombines TRBV6-1 with TRBJ1-2; 8 nucleotides line up with TRBD1. V shed 1 base, J shed 8 bases, and the junction held 12 bases outside the gene matches. CDR3 size: 16 residues. Germline V gene data show CDR1 as MNHNS and CDR2 as SASEGT. The CDR3 region has the DNA TGTGCCAGCAGTGAAGAAATAGGGCGACAGGGGAGAGGCTACACCTTC. As protein: CASSEEIGRQGRGYTF.

The chain has TRBV6-5 and TRBJ1-6; the match to TRBD1 covers 7 bases. CDR3 length equals 13 residues. V was clipped by 6 bases and J by 9 bases; unmatched bases: 5. In germline, CDR1 is MNHEY, CDR2 SVGAGI. The CDR3 reads CASRGRDSSPLHF. CDR3 DNA sequence: TGTGCCAGCAGGGGTAGGGACAGTTCACCCCTCCACTTT.

The chain carries TRBV28 and TRBJ2-7; D perhaps matches TRBD2 (6 bases). V was shortened by 3 bases and J by 1 base, with 10 bases between the two germline ends. This CDR3 is 14 amino acids long. The germline gives CDR1 MDHEN, CDR2 SYDVKM. The DNA for the CDR3 is TGTGCCAGCAGTTTGATTCGGGGGTCCTACGAGCAGTACTTC. Encoded protein: CASSLIRGSYEQYF.

This clone has more than one count but fewer than ten. V is TRBV10-3 and J is TRBJ1-6; 9 nucleotides match TRBD1. V trimming: 5 bases; J trimming: 11 bases; junction bases outside the gene matches: 7. Germline lookup yields CDR1 ENHRY and CDR2 SYGVKD. The CDR3 covers 14 residues. CDR3 sequence reads: CAISPTGGGTPLHF. Written as DNA, the CDR3 is TGTGCCATCAGTCCGACAGGGGGGGGTACACCCCTCCACTTT.

The chain carries TRBV4-1 and TRBJ2-7; a possible D gene is TRBD1 (5 bases). The CDR3 loop spans 14 amino acids. Trimming pared 1 base from V and 1 base from J, leaving 8 bases between. Looked up from germline, CDR1 is MGHRA and CDR2 is YSYEKL. The CDR3 DNA follows: TGCGCCAGCAGCCAAGCCACAGGATCCTACGAGCAGTACTTC. Protein product: CASSQATGSYEQYF.

The chain carries TRBV2 and TRBJ2-3, with 7 bases aligning to TRBD1. Germline V gene sequence: CDR1 SNHLY, CDR2 FYNNEI. The ends lost 4 bases at V and 2 bases at J; junction bases unmatched: 3. The CDR3 contains 14 residues. For the CDR3, the DNA is TGTGCCAGCAGTGGTGGGACAGACACAGATACGCAGTATTTT. Its translation is CASSGGTDTDTQYF.

The V call is TRBV4-2, the J call TRBJ1-4; 7 bases line up with TRBD1. The CDR3 runs 19 residues. Unmatched junction bases numbered 12, after V lost 1 base and J lost 1 base. The germline CDR1 and CDR2 sequences are LGHNA and YNFKEQ. CDR3 bases: TGTGCCAGCAGCCAAGGGGTCCAGGGGGGGGTCGGAACTAATGAAAAACTGTTTTTT. This encodes CASSQGVQGGVGTNEKLFF.

This clone was seen a handful of times. Within the sample, other DNA sequences also encode this same CDR3. V gene TRBV9 combines with J gene TRBJ1-3; D uncertain. V was trimmed by 0 bases and J by 0 bases, leaving 10 bases between them. The CDR3 contains 16 residues. Germline V gives CDR1 SGDLS, CDR2 YYNGEE. The CDR3 DNA follows: TGTGCCAGCAGCGTAGTGGGATCCCCCTCTGGAAACACCATATATTTT. Amino acids: CASSVVGSPSGNTIYF.

The chain joins TRBV18 to TRBJ1-4; TRBD1 matches at 7 bases. This CDR3 spans 15 amino acids. Germline V gene data show CDR1 as KGHSH and CDR2 as LQKENI. The V gene end was trimmed by 2 bases and the J gene end by 2 bases; junction bases not matched to a gene: 2. The chain's CDR3 is CASSPKQGTNEKLFF. DNA for the CDR3: TGTGCCAGCTCACCAAAACAGGGGACTAATGAAAAACTGTTTTTT.

The chain combines TRBV5-6 with TRBJ2-1; 9 bases are shared with TRBD2. Germline V CDR1 and CDR2: SGHDT, YYEEEE. Trimming took 0 bases from V and 5 from J; bases not matched to a gene: 6. CDR3 size: 16 residues. Here the CDR3 DNA reads TGTGCCAGCAGCTTGGAGCTAGCGGGGAAAAACAATGAGCAGTTCTTC. It encodes CASSLELAGKNNEQFF. Filled out from reference TRBV5-6 and TRBJ2-1, the complete variable domain reads DAGVTQSPTHLIKTRGQQVTLRCSPKSGHDTVSWYQQALGQGPQFIFQYYEEEERQRGNFPDRFSGHQFPNYSSELNVNALLLGDSALYLCASSLELAGKNNEQFFGPGTRLTVL.

The chain employs TRBV2 and TRBJ2-3, with 13 nucleotides matching TRBD2. The J segment lost 2 bases and the V segment lost 7 bases, leaving 18 bases of the junction unmatched. CDR3 length: 20 amino acids. Germline-derived CDR1 and CDR2 are SNHLY and FYNNEI. The CDR3 protein is CASTRDPGLAGARNTDTQYF. CDR3 DNA: TGTGCCAGCACCAGAGACCCTGGACTAGCGGGGGCGAGAAACACAGATACGCAGTATTTT.

CDR3 loop: CASSSGTRSSSTDTQYF. CDR3 coding DNA: TGCGCCAGCAGCTCCGGGACACGAAGTTCTAGCACAGATACGCAGTATTTT. V is TRBV5-1 and J is TRBJ2-3; tentative D call: TRBD1 (6 bases). This CDR3 is 17 amino acids long. The V end was cut by 3 bases, the J end by 0 bases, with 17 bases between. CDR1 and CDR2 (germline): SGHRS, YFSETQ. The full variable domain, rest sourced from reference TRBV5-1 and TRBJ2-3, is KAGVTQTPRYLIKTRGQQVTLSCSPISGHRSVSWYQQTPGQGLQFLFEYFSETQRNKGNFPGRFSGRQFSNSRSEMNVSTLELGDSALYLCASSSGTRSSSTDTQYFGPGTRLTVL.

The rearrangement uses TRBV5-1 and TRBJ2-2, with 7 bases lining up with TRBD1. Germline values: CDR1 SGHRS, CDR2 YFSETQ. With V trimmed by 4 bases and J by 6 bases, 6 bases remained unmatched. The CDR3 covers 14 residues. The CDR3 DNA follows: TGCGCCAGCAGCACCCAACAGGGGCCCGGGGAGCTGTTTTTT. As protein: CASSTQQGPGELFF. Together with reference TRBV5-1 and TRBJ2-2, the CDR3 gives the full variable domain: KAGVTQTPRYLIKTRGQQVTLSCSPISGHRSVSWYQQTPGQGLQFLFEYFSETQRNKGNFPGRFSGRQFSNSRSEMNVSTLELGDSALYLCASSTQQGPGELFFGEGSRLTVL.

The J gene is TRBJ1-1, the V gene TRBV6-5; D not certain. The CDR3 runs to 12 residues. Germline CDR1 is MNHEY and CDR2 is SVGAGI. V was cut by 6 bases and J by 0 bases, with 5 bases left in between. CDR3 region: CASREMNTEAFF. DNA for the CDR3: TGTGCCAGCAGGGAGATGAACACTGAAGCTTTCTTT.

As DNA, the CDR3 is TGTGCCAGCTCACGACAGGCCCCAGGGGGGGATGGCTACACCTTC. Protein sequence: CASSRQAPGGDGYTF. The V gene is TRBV18, the J gene TRBJ1-2; 7 positions match TRBD1. The CDR3 loop spans 15 amino acids. Germline CDR1 is KGHSH and CDR2 is LQKENI. V lost 4 bases and J lost 6; bases outside the gene matches: 11.

The chain carries TRBV3-1 (or the pseudogene TRBV3-2) and TRBJ1-1; D is unclear. Trimming shortened V by 3 bases and J by 5 bases, and 13 bases separated the two germline ends. The germline V gene encodes CDR1 LGHDT and CDR2 YNNKEL (reference sequence). The CDR3 runs 14 residues. The CDR3 region is CASSHLYGGTEAFF. The CDR3, as DNA: TGTGCCAGCAGCCATCTCTACGGTGGGACTGAAGCTTTCTTT.

The V and J genes are TRBV28 and TRBJ1-2, with D possibly being TRBD1 (5 bases). V was trimmed by 6 bases and J by 3 bases, leaving 11 bases between them. From germline, CDR1 is MDHEN and CDR2 SYDVKM. There are 13 residues in the CDR3. CDR3 amino acids: CASSSPGDYGYTF. CDR3 DNA sequence: TGTGCCAGCAGCTCACCGGGGGACTATGGCTACACCTTC.

This chain joins TRBV6-5 and TRBJ1-1; D remains unclear. V lost 10 bases to trimming and J lost 3 bases, with 15 bases between them. This CDR3 spans 13 amino acids. Germline V gene lookup returns CDR1 MNHEY and CDR2 SVGAGI. This CDR3 reads CATPMTTYTEAFF. CDR3 sequence (DNA): TGTGCCACCCCAATGACGACTTACACTGAAGCTTTCTTT.

The chain combines TRBV9 with TRBJ2-5; TRBD1 agrees at 7 bases. Trimming took 3 bases from V and 5 from J; bases not matched to a gene: 7. CDR3 length: 14 amino acids. The germline gives CDR1 SGDLS, CDR2 YYNGEE. CDR3 in DNA: TGTGCCAGCAGCGGCGACAGGGTCGGGGAGACCCAGTACTTC. Its translation is CASSGDRVGETQYF.